This is a list of T cell receptor beta chains from one sample in a study of blood T cell repertoires in COVID-19. Libraries were prepared by immunoSEQ multiplex PCR; TCRdb keeps only in-frame clonotypes and omits some of them. This sample has 100,000 or so clones, with roughly four fifths found just once. The sequenced sample was peripheral blood. These receptors were obtained from a human donor in a cohort sampled during active COVID-19. Both conserved end residues are part of each CDR3. D genes are given only for firm matches. A row's size may be missing; if present it is once, few, many or a size class.

TRBD2 TRBJ2-5 TRBV7-2 many CASSGGVHGETQYF TGTGCCAGCAGCGGGGGGGTCCATGGGGAGACCCAGTACTTC
. TRBJ1-1 TRBV3-1/TRBV3-2 . CASRQTTGWTEAFF TGTGCCAGCAGACAAACTACAGGGTGGACTGAAGCTTTCTTT
TRBD2 TRBJ2-1 TRBV7-9 once CASSLGLADLNEQFF TGTGCCAGCAGCTTAGGACTAGCGGACCTCAATGAGCAGTTCTTC
. TRBJ1-2 TRBV28 . CASSFNPTPGGYTF TGTGCCAGCAGTTTTAACCCAACTCCAGGTGGCTACACCTTC
TRBD1 TRBJ1-2 TRBV15 . CATSRRGPQGARYTF TGTGCCACCAGCAGACGGGGGCCACAGGGGGCACGCTACACCTTC
TRBD1 TRBJ2-5 TRBV27 . CASQPGQGGPETQYF TGTGCCAGCCAACCGGGACAGGGAGGCCCAGAGACCCAGTACTTC
. TRBJ1-2 TRBV3-1/TRBV3-2 once CASSQDLTGGARRYGYTF TGTGCCAGCAGCCAAGATCTGACAGGTGGGGCACGGCGCTATGGCTACACCTTC
. TRBJ1-4 TRBV5-6 . CASSLGAIEKLFF TGTGCCAGCAGCTTGGGGGCAATTGAAAAACTGTTTTTT
TRBD2 TRBJ2-3 TRBV7-6 . CASSPGGLAGGPSPDTQYF TGTGCCAGCAGCCCAGGGGGCTTAGCGGGGGGCCCGAGCCCCGATACGCAGTATTTT
. TRBJ2-5 TRBV18 . CASSPTQETQYF TGTGCCAGCTCACCAACACAAGAGACCCAGTACTTC
TRBD1 TRBJ1-2 TRBV7-2 . CASSPVGTGDYGYTF TGTGCCAGCAGCCCGGTTGGGACAGGGGACTATGGCTACACCTTC
. TRBJ1-5 TRBV15 few CATSRDRAGQPQHF TGTGCCACCAGCAGAGACAGGGCGGGGCAGCCCCAGCATTTT
TRBD2 TRBJ2-1 TRBV15 . CATSMAGTSGRYEQFF TGTGCCACCAGCATGGCCGGGACTAGCGGGAGGTACGAGCAGTTCTTC
TRBD1 TRBJ2-1 TRBV14 once CASRRTGVAYNEQFF TGTGCCAGCAGAAGAACAGGGGTCGCCTACAATGAGCAGTTCTTC
. TRBJ2-1 TRBV6-2/TRBV6-3 . CASSYSVYRGDNEQFF TGTGCCAGCAGTTACTCCGTTTACCGCGGCGACAATGAGCAGTTCTTC
TRBD1 TRBJ2-7 TRBV5-5 . CASSLPGTGDSYEQYF TGTGCCAGCAGCTTGCCCGGGACAGGCGACTCCTACGAGCAGTACTTC
. TRBJ2-7 TRBV27 . CASRPGWLAGAQLEQYF TGTGCCAGCAGACCCGGCTGGCTGGCGGGGGCTCAGCTCGAGCAGTACTTC
TRBD1 TRBJ1-6 TRBV5-4 . CASSRDSSSYNSPLHF TGTGCCAGCAGCCGGGACAGCAGCTCCTATAATTCACCCCTCCACTTT
TRBD2 TRBJ2-3 TRBV4-3 . CASGLSSGSSDTQYF TGCGCCAGCGGTCTTTCTAGCGGGAGCTCCGATACGCAGTATTTT
TRBD1 TRBJ2-2 TRBV7-9 . CASSPRQGRRELFF TGTGCCAGCAGCCCCCGACAGGGTCGTCGGGAGCTGTTTTTT
TRBD1 TRBJ2-1 TRBV6-2/TRBV6-3 . CASSSGQGALYEQFF TGTGCCAGCAGTTCCGGACAGGGGGCTCTTTATGAGCAGTTCTTC
. TRBJ1-5 TRBV27 . CASMGTSSSNQPQHF TGTGCCAGCATGGGCACCTCTTCATCCAATCAGCCCCAGCATTTT
TRBD1 TRBJ1-4 TRBV3-1/TRBV3-2 . CASSPLTGLGANEKLFF TGTGCCAGCAGCCCATTGACAGGGTTAGGAGCTAATGAAAAACTGTTTTTT
TRBD1 TRBJ1-6 TRBV5-6 . CASSLQGGHSPLHF TGTGCCAGCAGCTTGCAGGGGGGCCATTCACCCCTCCACTTT
. TRBJ2-5 TRBV5-6 . CASSLQETRQTQYF TGTGCCAGCAGCTTGCAAGAGACCAGGCAGACCCAGTACTTC
TRBD2 TRBJ2-5 TRBV5-6 . CASSLIRGDETQYF TGTGCCAGCAGCTTGATACGGGGGGACGAGACCCAGTACTTC
. TRBJ1-3 TRBV3-1/TRBV3-2 . CASSRTHSKSSGNTIYF TGTGCCAGCAGCCGAACTCACAGTAAAAGCTCTGGAAACACCATATATTTT
. TRBJ1-1 TRBV28 . CASSATGKAFF TGTGCCAGCAGTGCCACAGGGAAAGCTTTCTTT
. TRBJ2-5 TRBV7-2 . CASSSEPGLLETQYF TGTGCCAGCAGCTCGGAGCCGGGACTTTTAGAGACCCAGTACTTC
. TRBJ1-6 TRBV6-5 . CASRTPGSYNSPLHF TGTGCCAGCAGGACACCGGGATCCTATAATTCACCCCTCCACTTT
TRBD2 TRBJ2-5 TRBV7-2 . CASSPGTSGRTSPIETRYF TGTGCCAGCAGCCCCGGGACTAGCGGGAGAACTTCCCCGATAGAGACCCGGTACTTC
. TRBJ2-3 TRBV7-9 . CASSLRDSTDTQYF TGTGCCAGCAGCTTAAGGGACTCAACAGATACGCAGTATTTT
TRBD2 TRBJ2-1 TRBV9 . CASSGTSGSSYNEQFF TGTGCCAGCAGCGGAACTAGCGGGAGTTCCTACAATGAGCAGTTCTTC
. TRBJ1-2 TRBV6-5 . CASSSGGARVDDYTF TGTGCCAGCAGCAGCGGGGGGGCCCGGGTGGATGACTACACCTTC
. TRBJ2-7 TRBV30 . CASSRGRFEQYF TGTGCCTCCAGCAGGGGGAGGTTCGAGCAGTACTTC
TRBD1 TRBJ1-5 TRBV4-3 . CASSQELTGSNQPQHF TGCGCCAGCAGCCAAGAATTGACAGGGAGCAATCAGCCCCAGCATTTT
TRBD2 TRBJ2-1 TRBV27 once CASSLVRELYNEQFF TGTGCCAGCAGTTTAGTGCGGGAGCTCTACAATGAGCAGTTCTTC